This TCR beta chain was sequenced for a study of blood T cell repertoires in COVID-19. As for the study in general: Italy, Spain and the United States were the sources of the convalescent and acute COVID-19 samples. Sources were T cells, B-cell-depleted T cells, or PBMCs; the material itself was cDNA or gDNA.

Original processing notes: Reference gene primer amplification gave nucleated cell count estimates. Sequencing was performed with immunoSEQ multiplex PCR; in TCRdb, only in-frame clones are kept and a portion is missing. V and J calls plus clone size are reproduced from that table; the DNA served to infer D and trimming. The table records fewer than 200,000 clones, over 60% of them present only once. The CDR3 totals 14 residues. The germline V gene has CDR1 SNHLY and CDR2 FYNNEI. V shed 6 bases, J shed 5 bases, and the junction held 6 bases outside the gene matches. This receptor was identified in a woman between 65 and 79 years old with acute or convalescent COVID-19. Sequencing was carried out using peripheral blood. V usage is TRBV2 and J usage is TRBJ1-4, with TRBD1 matching over 7 bases. Written as DNA, the CDR3 is TGTGCCAGCAGGTACGGGACAGAGAATGAAAAACTGTTTTTT. This gives the protein CASRYGTENEKLFF.